The 5 T cell receptor beta chains below were found in one sample sequenced in a study. One entry per CDR3 protein, called by TCRdb with MiXCR from the 5' RACE reads. The repertoire consists of 55,000 or so distinct CDR3 sequences, with less than 25% occurring once and the leading ten covering 3.2%. Cells sorted as Tregs were CD4+, CD25+ and CD127-/low. Sequenced sample: tumor-infiltrating Tregs sorted from the breast tumor. Receptor source: a female donor with breast cancer.

The rearrangement links TRBV28 to TRBJ1-5; the match to TRBD1 covers 7 bases. The length of the CDR3 is 15 residues. V lost 5 bases to trimming and J lost 2 bases; unmatched junction nucleotides: 6. Germline lookup yields CDR1 MDHEN and CDR2 SYDVKM. The CDR3 DNA reads TGTGCCAGCAGTATGATGACAGGGCGCAATCAGCCCCAGCATTTT. This encodes CASSMMTGRNQPQHF.

The rearrangement joins TRBV28 to TRBJ1-2, with 8 bases fitting TRBD1. The length of the CDR3 is 16 residues. From germline, CDR1 is MDHEN and CDR2 SYDVKM. The trim removed 6 bases at V and 5 bases at J, leaving 14 bases unmatched. The CDR3 sequence is CASRSAAGGIPYGYTF. CDR3 nucleotides: TGTGCCAGCAGGTCGGCAGCAGGGGGCATCCCATATGGCTACACCTTC.

This clonotype was observed many times. V gene TRBV7-2 combines with J gene TRBJ1-5; possible D gene TRBD1, 6 bases. The V gene lost 4 bases and the J gene lost 4 bases, with 11 bases spanning the gap. Germline V gene lookup returns CDR1 SGHTA and CDR2 FQGNSA. The CDR3 runs to 14 residues. CDR3 bases: TGTGCCAGCAGCTCCGGACAGCTTAATCAGCCCCAGCATTTT. Its protein is CASSSGQLNQPQHF.

Of note for this clonotype: In this CDR3 the conserved last residue, phenylalanine or tryptophan, is missing, so a read error is likely. This rearrangement joins TRBV5-1 to TRBJ1-1; TRBD1 might be the D (5 bases). Germline CDR1 SGHRS, CDR2 YFSETQ. Trimming took 7 bases from V and 3 from J, leaving 19 bases between them. CDR3 length: 15 amino acids. CDR3 region: CASAAWSLGDTEAFL. CDR3 nucleotide sequence: TGCGCCAGCGCTGCCTGGTCACTGGGGGACACTGAAGCTTTCCTT.

This clonotype was observed many times. The CDR3 protein is CASSFEVGSYNEQFF. DNA for the CDR3: TGCGCCAGCAGCTTCGAGGTGGGGTCCTACAATGAGCAGTTCTTC. The J gene is TRBJ2-1, the V gene TRBV5-1; no definite D call. Germline CDR1 SGHRS, CDR2 YFSETQ. The CDR3 runs to 15 residues. The V gene lost 2 bases and the J gene lost 1 base, with 10 bases spanning the gap.